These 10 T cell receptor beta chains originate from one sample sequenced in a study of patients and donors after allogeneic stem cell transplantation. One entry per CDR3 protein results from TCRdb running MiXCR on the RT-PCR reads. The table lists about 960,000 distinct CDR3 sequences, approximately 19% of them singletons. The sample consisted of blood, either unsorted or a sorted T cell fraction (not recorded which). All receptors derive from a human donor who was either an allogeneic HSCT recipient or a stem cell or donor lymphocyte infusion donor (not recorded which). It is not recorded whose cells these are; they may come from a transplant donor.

As DNA, the CDR3 is TGTGCCAGCAGGACCCGGGACAGGGGGGAATCTGGGGCCAACGTCCTGACTTTC. This sequence encodes CASRTRDRGESGANVLTF. The chain uses TRBV6-2 or TRBV6-3 and TRBJ2-6; 11 bases are shared with TRBD1. This CDR3 has 18 amino acids. Per the germline V gene, CDR1 is MNHEY and CDR2 is SVGEGT. The junction had 8 bases not matched to a gene; V was cut back by 6 bases and J by 1 base.

CDR3 protein: CASRAQYF. The CDR3 bases are TGTGCCAGCAGGGCGCAGTATTTT. The V call is TRBV2, the J call TRBJ2-3; D gene unclear. Germline V gives CDR1 SNHLY, CDR2 FYNNEI. This CDR3 has 8 residues. The V gene lost 6 bases and the J gene lost 10 bases, with 2 bases spanning the gap.

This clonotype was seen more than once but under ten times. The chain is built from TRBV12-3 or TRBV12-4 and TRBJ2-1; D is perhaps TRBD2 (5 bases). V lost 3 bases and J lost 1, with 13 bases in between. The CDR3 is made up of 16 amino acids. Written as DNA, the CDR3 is TGTGCCAGCAGTTTTATTGGGGAGATATCCTACAATGAGCAGTTCTTC. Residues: CASSFIGEISYNEQFF.

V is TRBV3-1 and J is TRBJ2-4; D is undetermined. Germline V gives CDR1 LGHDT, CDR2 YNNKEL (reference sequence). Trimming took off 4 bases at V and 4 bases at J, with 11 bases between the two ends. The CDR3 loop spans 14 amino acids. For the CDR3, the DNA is TGTGCCAGCAGCCCCAGAGTGGGTAAAAACATTCAGTACTTC. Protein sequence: CASSPRVGKNIQYF.

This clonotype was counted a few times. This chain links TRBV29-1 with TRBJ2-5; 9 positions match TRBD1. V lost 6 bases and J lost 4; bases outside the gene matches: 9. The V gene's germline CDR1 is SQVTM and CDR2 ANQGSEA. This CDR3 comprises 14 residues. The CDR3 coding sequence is TGCAGCGTGCAGACAGGGGGAAAGCGAGAGACCCAGTACTTC. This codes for CSVQTGGKRETQYF.

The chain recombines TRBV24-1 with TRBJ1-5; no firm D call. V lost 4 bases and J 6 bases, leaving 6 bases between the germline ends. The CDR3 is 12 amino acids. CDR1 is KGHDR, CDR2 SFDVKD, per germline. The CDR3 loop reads CATSDGLQPQHF. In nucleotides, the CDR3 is TGTGCCACCAGTGACGGTCTTCAGCCCCAGCATTTT.

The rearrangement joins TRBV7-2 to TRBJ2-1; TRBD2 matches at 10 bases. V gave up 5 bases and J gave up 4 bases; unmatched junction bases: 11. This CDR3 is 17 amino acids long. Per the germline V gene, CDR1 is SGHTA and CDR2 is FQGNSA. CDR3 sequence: CASSTTSSGGPYNEQFF. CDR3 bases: TGTGCCAGCAGCACGACATCTAGCGGGGGACCATACAATGAGCAGTTCTTC.

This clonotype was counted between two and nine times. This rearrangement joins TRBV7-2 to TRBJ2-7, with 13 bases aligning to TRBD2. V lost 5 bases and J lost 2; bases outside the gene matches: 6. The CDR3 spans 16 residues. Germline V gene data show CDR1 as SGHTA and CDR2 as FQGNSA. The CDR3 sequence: CASSRRTSGGTYEQYF. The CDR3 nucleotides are TGTGCCAGCAGCAGAAGGACTAGCGGGGGTACCTACGAGCAGTACTTC.

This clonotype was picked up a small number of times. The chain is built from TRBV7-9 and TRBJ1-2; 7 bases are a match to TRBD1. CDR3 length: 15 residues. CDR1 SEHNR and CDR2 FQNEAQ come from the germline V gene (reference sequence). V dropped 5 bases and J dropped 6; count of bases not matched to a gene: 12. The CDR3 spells CASSPTADRVNGYTF. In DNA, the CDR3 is TGTGCCAGCAGCCCCACCGCCGACAGGGTAAATGGCTACACCTTC.

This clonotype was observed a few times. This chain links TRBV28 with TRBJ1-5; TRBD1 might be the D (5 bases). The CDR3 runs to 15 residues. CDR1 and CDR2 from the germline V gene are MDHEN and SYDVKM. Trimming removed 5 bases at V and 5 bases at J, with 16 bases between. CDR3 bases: TGTGCCAGCAGTGGGGAGGGGAGGAAAGATCAGCCCCAGCATTTT. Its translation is CASSGEGRKDQPQHF. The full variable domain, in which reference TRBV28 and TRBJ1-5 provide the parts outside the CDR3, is DVKVTQSSRYLVKRTGEKVFLECVQDMDHENMFWYRQDPGLGLRLIYFSYDVKMKEKGDIPEGYSVSREKKERFSLILESASTNQTSMYLCASSGEGRKDQPQHFGDGTRLSIL.